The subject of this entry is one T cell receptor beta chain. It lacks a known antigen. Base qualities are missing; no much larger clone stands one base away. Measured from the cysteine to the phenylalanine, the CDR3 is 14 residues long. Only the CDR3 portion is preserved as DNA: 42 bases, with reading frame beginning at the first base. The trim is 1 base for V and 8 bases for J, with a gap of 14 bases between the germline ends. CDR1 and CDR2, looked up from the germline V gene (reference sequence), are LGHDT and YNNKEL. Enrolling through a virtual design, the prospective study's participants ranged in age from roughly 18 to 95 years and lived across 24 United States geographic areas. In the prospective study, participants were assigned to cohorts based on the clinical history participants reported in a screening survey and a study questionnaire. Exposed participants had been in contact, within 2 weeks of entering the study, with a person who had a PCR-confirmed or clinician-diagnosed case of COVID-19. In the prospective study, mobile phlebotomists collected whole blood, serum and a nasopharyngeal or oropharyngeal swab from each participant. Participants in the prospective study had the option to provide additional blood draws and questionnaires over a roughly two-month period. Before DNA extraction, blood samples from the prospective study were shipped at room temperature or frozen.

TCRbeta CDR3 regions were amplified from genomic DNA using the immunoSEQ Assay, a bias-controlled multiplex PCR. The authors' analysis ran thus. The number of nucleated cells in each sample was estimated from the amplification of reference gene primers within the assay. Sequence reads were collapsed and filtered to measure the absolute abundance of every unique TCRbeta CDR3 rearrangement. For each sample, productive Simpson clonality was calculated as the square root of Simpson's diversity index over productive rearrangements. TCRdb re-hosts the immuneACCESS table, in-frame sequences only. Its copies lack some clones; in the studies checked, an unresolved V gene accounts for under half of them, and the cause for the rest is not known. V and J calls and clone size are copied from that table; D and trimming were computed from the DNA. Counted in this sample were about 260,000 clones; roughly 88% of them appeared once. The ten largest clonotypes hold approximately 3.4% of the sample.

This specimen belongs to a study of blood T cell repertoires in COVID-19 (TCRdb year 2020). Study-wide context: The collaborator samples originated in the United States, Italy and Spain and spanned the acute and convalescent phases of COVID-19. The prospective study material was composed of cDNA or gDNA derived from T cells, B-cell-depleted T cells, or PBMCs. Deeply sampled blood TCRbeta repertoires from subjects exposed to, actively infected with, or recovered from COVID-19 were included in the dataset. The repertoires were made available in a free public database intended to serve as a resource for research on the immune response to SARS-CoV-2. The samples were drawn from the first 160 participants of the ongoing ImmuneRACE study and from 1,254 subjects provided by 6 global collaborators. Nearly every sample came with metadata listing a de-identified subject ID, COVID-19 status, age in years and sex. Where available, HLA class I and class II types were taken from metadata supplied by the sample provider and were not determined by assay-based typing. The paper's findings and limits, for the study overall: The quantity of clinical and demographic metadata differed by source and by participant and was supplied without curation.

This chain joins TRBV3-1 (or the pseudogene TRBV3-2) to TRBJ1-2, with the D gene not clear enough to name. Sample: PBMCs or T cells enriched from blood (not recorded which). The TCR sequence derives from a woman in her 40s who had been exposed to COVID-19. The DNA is TGTGCCAGCAGCCAAGTCTCTCGTGGAGGGGGCTACACCTTC. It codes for CASSQVSRGGGYTF.